This TCR beta chain was sequenced during a study of blood T cell repertoires in COVID-19. The ends were cut back, 6 bases at V and 4 bases at J, with 7 bases in the middle. This CDR3 comprises 13 residues. In germline, CDR1 is ENHRY, CDR2 SYGVKD. Libraries were prepared by immunoSEQ multiplex PCR; TCRdb keeps only in-frame clonotypes and omits some of them. The sample has roughly 140,000 clones; 70% to 90% are singletons. The receptor's source is a woman aged 55-69 years with COVID-19, enrolled during active disease. The V call is TRBV10-3, the J call TRBJ1-6; D remains unclear. The source material was peripheral blood. The CDR3 region is CAIRSSYNSPLHF. CDR3 coding DNA: TGTGCCATCAGATCCTCTTATAATTCACCCCTCCACTTT.